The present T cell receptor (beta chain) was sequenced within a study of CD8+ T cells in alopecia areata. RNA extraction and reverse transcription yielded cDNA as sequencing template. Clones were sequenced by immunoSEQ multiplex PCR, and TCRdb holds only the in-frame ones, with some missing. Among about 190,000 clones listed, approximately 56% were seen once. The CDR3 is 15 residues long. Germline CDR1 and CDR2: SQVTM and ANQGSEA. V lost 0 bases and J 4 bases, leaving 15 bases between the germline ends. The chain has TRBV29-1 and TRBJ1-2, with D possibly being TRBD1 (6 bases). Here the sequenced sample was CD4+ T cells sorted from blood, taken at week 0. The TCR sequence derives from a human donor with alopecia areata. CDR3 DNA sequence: TGCAGCGTTGAAGATCTCACAGGGCTGGGCTATGGCTACACCTTC. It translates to CSVEDLTGLGYGYTF.